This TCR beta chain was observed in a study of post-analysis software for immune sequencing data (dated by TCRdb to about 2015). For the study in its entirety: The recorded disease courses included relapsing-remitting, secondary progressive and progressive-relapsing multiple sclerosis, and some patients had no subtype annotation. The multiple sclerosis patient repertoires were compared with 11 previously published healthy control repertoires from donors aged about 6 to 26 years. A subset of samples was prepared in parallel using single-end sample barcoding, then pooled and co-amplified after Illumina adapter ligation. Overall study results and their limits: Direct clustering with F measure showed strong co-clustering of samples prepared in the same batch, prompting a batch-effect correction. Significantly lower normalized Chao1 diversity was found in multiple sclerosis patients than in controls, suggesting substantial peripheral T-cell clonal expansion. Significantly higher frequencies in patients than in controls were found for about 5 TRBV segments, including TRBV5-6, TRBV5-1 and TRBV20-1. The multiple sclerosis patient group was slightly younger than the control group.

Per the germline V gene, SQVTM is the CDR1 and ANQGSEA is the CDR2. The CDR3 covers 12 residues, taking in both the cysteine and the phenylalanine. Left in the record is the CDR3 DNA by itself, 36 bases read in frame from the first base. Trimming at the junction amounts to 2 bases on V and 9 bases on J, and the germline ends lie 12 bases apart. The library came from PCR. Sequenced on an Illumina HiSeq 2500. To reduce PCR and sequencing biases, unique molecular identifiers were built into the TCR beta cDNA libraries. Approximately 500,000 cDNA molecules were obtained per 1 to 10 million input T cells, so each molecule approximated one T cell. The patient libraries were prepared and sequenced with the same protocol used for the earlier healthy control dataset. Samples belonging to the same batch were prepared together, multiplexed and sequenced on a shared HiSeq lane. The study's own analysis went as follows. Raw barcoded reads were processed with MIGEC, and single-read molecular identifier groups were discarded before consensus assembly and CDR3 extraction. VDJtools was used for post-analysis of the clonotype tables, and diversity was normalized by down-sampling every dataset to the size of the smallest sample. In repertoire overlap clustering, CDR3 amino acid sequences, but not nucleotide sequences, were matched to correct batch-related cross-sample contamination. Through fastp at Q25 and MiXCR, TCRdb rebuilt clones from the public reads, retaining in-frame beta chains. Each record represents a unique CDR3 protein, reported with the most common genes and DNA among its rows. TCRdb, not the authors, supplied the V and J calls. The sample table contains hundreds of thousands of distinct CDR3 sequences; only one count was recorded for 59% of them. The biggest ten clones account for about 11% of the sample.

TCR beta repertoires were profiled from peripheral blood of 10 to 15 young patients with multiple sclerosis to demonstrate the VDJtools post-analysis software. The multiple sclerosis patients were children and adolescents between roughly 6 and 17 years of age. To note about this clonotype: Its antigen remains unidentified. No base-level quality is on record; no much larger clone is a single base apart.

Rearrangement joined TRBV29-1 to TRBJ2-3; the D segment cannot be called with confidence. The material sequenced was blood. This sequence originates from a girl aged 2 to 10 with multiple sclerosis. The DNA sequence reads TGCAGCGTTGAAACTGAGCTAGAGACGCAGTATTTT. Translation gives CSVETELETQYF.